This T cell receptor beta chain came from a study of T-cell memory formation after mild COVID-19. TCR alpha and TCR beta cDNA libraries carrying sample barcodes and UMIs were produced by 5'RACE using constant-segment primers. TCRdb fed the 5' RACE reads into MiXCR, producing one record per CDR3 protein. This sample has 400,000 or so distinct CDR3 sequences, with around 20% found just once. This CDR3 spans 17 amino acids. Germline V lookup: CDR1 MNHEY, CDR2 SMNVEV (reference sequence). The ends lost 1 base at V and 1 base at J; junction bases unmatched: 9. About this clonotype: Its antigen is undetermined.

General study findings and limits: For second-wave clones that peaked at day 37, SARS-CoV-2 specificity went unverified.

Sequenced material: PBMCs or a T cell subset sorted from them (not recorded which). This rearrangement joins TRBV27 to TRBJ2-7; TRBD2 matches 8 bases. This receptor was taken from an adult woman who had mild COVID-19 (a few samples of this study predate the infection). Cell type and time point are not known. CDR3 in amino acids: CASSLLGASGPSYEQYF. The CDR3 DNA sequence: TGTGCCAGCAGTTTATTAGGGGCTAGCGGGCCTTCCTACGAGCAGTACTTC.